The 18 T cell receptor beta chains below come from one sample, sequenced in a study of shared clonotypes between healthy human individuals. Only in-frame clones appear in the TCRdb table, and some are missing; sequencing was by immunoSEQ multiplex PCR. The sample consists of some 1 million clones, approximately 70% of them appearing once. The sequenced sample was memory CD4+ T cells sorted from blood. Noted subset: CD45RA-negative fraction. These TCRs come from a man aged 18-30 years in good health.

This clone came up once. CDR3 nucleotides: TGTGCCAGCAGACTAGCGGGGGGACCAAGCACAGATACGCAGTATTTT. This gives the protein CASRLAGGPSTDTQYF. The chain is built from TRBV27 and TRBJ2-3, with 12 bases identical to TRBD2. The V gene's germline CDR1 is MNHEY and CDR2 SMNVEV (reference sequence). This CDR3 is built from 16 residues. V gave up 6 bases and J gave up 0 bases; unmatched junction bases: 4.

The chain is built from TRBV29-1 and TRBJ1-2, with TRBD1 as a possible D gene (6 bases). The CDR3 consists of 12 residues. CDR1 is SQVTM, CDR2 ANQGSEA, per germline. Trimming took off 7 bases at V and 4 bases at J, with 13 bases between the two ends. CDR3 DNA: TGCAGCGCTCCGTCGACAGGCTATGGCTACACCTTC. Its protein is CSAPSTGYGYTF.

Here the CDR3 reads CASSLSGASTGELFF. CDR3 coding DNA: TGTGCCAGCAGCTTGTCCGGGGCGAGCACCGGGGAGCTGTTTTTT. The chain carries TRBV5-6 and TRBJ2-2; D is tentatively TRBD1 or TRBD2 (5 bases each). CDR1 is SGHDT, CDR2 YYEEEE, per germline. This CDR3 region has 15 residues. V dropped 1 base and J dropped 4 bases, with 11 bases sitting between them.

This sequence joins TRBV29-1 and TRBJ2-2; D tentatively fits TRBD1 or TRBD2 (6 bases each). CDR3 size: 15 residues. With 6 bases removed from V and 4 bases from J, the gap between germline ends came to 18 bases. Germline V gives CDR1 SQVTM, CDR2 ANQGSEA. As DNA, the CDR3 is TGCAGCGTCCGAGAGGGGGGTATCGGCACCGGGGAGCTGTTTTTT. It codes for CSVREGGIGTGELFF.

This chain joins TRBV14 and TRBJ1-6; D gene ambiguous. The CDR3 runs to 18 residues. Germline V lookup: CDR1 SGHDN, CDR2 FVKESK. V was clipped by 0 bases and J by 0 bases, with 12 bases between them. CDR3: CASSQDRYGSSYNSPLHF. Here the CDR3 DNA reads TGTGCCAGCAGCCAAGATCGGTATGGGAGCTCCTATAATTCACCCCTCCACTTT.

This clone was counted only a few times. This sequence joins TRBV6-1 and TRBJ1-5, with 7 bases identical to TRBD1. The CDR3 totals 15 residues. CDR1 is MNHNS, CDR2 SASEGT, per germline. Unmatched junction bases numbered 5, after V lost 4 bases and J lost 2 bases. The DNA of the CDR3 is TGTGCCAGCAGTGGCGGGACAGTCGGCAATCAGCCCCAGCATTTT. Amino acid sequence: CASSGGTVGNQPQHF.

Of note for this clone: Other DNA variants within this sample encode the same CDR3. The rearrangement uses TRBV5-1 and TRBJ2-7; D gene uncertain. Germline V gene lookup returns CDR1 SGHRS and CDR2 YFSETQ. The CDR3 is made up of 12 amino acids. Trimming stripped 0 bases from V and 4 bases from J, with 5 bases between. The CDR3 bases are TGCGCCAGCAGCTTGGGTCAGTACGAGCAGTACTTC. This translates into CASSLGQYEQYF. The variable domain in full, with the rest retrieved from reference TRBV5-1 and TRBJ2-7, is KAGVTQTPRYLIKTRGQQVTLSCSPISGHRSVSWYQQTPGQGLQFLFEYFSETQRNKGNFPGRFSGRQFSNSRSEMNVSTLELGDSALYLCASSLGQYEQYFGPGTRLTVT.

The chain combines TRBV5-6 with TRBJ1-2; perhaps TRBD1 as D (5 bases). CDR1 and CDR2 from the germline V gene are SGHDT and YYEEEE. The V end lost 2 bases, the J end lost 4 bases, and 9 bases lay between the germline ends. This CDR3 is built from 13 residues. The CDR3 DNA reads TGTGCCAGCAGCTTCTCTGGGGGCTATGGCTACACCTTC. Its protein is CASSFSGGYGYTF.

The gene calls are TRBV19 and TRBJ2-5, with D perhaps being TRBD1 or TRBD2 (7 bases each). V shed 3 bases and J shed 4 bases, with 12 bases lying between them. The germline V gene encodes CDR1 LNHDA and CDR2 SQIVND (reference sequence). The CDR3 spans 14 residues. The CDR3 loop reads CASSIGRGRETQYF. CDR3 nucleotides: TGTGCCAGTAGTATTGGGAGGGGGCGAGAGACCCAGTACTTC.

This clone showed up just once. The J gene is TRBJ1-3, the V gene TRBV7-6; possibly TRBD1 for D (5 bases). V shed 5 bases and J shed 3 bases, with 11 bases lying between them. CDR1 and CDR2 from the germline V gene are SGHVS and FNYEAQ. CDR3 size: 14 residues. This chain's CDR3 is CASSIGEFGNTIYF. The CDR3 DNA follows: TGTGCCAGCAGCATAGGGGAGTTTGGAAACACCATATATTTT.

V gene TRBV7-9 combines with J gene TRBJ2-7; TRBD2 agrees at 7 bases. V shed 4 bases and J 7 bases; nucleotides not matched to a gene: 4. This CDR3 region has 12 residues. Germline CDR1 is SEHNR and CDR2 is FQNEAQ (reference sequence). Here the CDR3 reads CASSSNGGEQYF. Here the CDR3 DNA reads TGTGCCAGCAGCTCGAACGGGGGGGAGCAGTACTTC. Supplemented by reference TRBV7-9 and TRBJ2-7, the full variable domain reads DTGVSQNPRHKITKRGQNVTFRCDPISEHNRLYWYRQTLGQGPEFLTYFQNEAQLEKSRLLSDRFSAERPKGSFSTLEIQRTEQGDSAMYLCASSSNGGEQYFGPGTRLTVT.

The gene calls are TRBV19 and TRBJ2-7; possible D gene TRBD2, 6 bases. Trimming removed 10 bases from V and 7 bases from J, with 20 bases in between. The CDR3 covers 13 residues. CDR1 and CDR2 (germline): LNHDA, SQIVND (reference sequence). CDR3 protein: CATEPGVAGEQYF. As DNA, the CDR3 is TGTGCCACCGAACCGGGGGTCGCGGGTGAGCAGTACTTC.

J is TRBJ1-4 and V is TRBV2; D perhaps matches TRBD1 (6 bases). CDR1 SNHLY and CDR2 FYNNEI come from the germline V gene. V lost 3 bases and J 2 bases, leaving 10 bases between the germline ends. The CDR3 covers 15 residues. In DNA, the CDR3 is TGTGCCAGCAGTGACGCTAGGGGGACTAATGAAAAACTGTTTTTT. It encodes CASSDARGTNEKLFF. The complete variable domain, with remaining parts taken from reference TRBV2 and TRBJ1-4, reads EPEVTQTPSHQVTQMGQEVILRCVPISNHLYFYWYRQILGQKVEFLVSFYNNEISEKSEIFDDQFSVERPDGSNFTLKIRSTKLEDSAMYFCASSDARGTNEKLFFGSGTQLSVL.

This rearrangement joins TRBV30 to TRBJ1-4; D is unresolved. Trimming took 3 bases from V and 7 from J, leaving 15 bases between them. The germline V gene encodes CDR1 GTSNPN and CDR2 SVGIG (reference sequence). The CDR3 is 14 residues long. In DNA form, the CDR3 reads TGTGCCTGGAGCCCCGGCAGTATAACTGAAAAACTGTTTTTT. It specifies CAWSPGSITEKLFF.

The CDR3 spells CASSDGLAGNNEQFF. For the CDR3, the DNA is TGTGCCAGCAGCGATGGGCTAGCGGGAAACAATGAGCAGTTCTTC. The rearrangement links TRBV9 to TRBJ2-1; 9 bases line up with TRBD2. The V gene end was trimmed by 3 bases and the J gene end by 5 bases; junction bases not matched to a gene: 6. The CDR3 contains 15 residues. Looked up from germline, CDR1 is SGDLS and CDR2 is YYNGEE.

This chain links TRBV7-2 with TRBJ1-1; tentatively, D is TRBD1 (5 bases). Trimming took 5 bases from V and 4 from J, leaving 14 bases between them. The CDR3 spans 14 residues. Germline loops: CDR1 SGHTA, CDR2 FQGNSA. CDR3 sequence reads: CASSVGGRSTEAFF. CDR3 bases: TGTGCCAGCAGCGTCGGGGGGAGAAGCACTGAAGCTTTCTTT.

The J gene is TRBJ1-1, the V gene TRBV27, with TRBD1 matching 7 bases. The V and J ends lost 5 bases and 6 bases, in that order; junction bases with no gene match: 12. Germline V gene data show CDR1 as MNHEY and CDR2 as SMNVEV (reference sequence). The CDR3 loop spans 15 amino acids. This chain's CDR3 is CASSRQGTMGPEAFF. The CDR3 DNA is TGTGCCAGCAGTAGACAGGGTACCATGGGCCCTGAAGCTTTCTTT.

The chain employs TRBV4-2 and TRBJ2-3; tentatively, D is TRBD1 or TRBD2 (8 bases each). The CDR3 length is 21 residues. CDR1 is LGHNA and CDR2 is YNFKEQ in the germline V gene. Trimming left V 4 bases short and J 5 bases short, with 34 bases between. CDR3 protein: CASSLPPGGTGGMGQVDTQYF. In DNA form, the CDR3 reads TGTGCCAGCAGCCTACCCCCGGGAGGGACAGGAGGGATGGGGCAGGTAGATACGCAGTATTTT.